This T cell receptor (beta chain) was sequenced for a study of blood T cells in healthy people across ages. This clonotype appeared a few times. PCR was performed a second time for roughly 7 to 12 cycles using a sample-barcoded 5' primer and a J-beta primer mix. TCRdb ran MiXCR on the 5' RACE reads and lists one entry per CDR3 protein. The sample has 1.5 million to 2 million distinct CDR3 sequences, 49% seen once. Samples each had at least 5.5 micrograms of total RNA extracted. Trimming shortened V by 0 bases and J by 6 bases, and 11 bases separated the two germline ends. CDR1 DFQATT and CDR2 SNEGSKA come from the germline V gene (reference sequence). CDR3 length: 13 amino acids.

Material: blood. The receptor's source is a woman aged 35 to 49 in good health. V gene TRBV20-1 combines with J gene TRBJ1-2; the D gene is possibly TRBD1 (5 bases). For the CDR3, the DNA is TGCAGTGCTAGAGATGACAGTTCACATGGCTACACCTTC. This translates into CSARDDSSHGYTF.